This T cell receptor beta chain was recovered during a study of T cell responses to AZD1222 COVID-19 vaccine. Study outcomes and limitations: White British donors predominated, females outnumbered males, and clonal diversity was possibly underestimated. Among vaccine-associated CD4 TCRs, coverage spanned spike, with dominance at 160-218 and 743-854. Two doses of AZD1222 preceded a rise in Spike-specific TCR breadth and depth. Just six or seven AZD1222 recipients tested seropositive at baseline.

Repertoires were generated with immunoSEQ multiplex PCR, while TCRdb's copy carries only in-frame clones and drops some. The profile shows 86,000 or so clones, about 92% of them singletons. This clone was counted once. Its matching antigen is unknown. The CDR3 extends over 15 amino acids. Germline V gene lookup returns CDR1 SGHDT and CDR2 YYEEEE. V shed 1 base and J shed 1 base, with 11 bases lying between them. The TCR comes from an adult in good health. Sequenced here: peripheral blood, sampled on day 0 of AZD1222 vaccination. J is TRBJ1-1 and V is TRBV5-6; D remains ambiguous. CDR3 loop: CASSLMTLRNTEAFF. The CDR3, as DNA: TGTGCCAGCAGCTTGATGACCCTGAGGAACACTGAAGCTTTCTTT.